This T cell receptor beta chain stems from a study of blood T cell repertoires in COVID-19 (TCRdb year 2020). At the level of the whole study: Samples covering the acute and convalescent phases of COVID-19 were provided by collaborators in the United States, Italy and Spain. Nearly every sample came with metadata listing a de-identified subject ID, COVID-19 status, age in years and sex. Where available, HLA class I and class II types were obtained from metadata supplied by the sample provider rather than from assay-based typing. The material from the prospective study consisted of cDNA or gDNA derived from T cells, B-cell-depleted T cells, or PBMCs. The samples were drawn from the first 160 participants of the ongoing ImmuneRACE study and from 1,254 subjects provided by 6 global collaborators. The dataset comprised deeply sampled blood TCRbeta repertoires from subjects exposed to, actively infected with, or recovered from COVID-19. A freely available public database, intended as a resource for researchers studying the immune response to SARS-CoV-2, is where the repertoires were released. The full study reports these points: How much clinical and demographic metadata was included differed by source and by participant, and the metadata was provided uncurated.

The immunoSEQ Assay, a bias-controlled multiplex PCR, was used to amplify TCRbeta CDR3 regions from genomic DNA. The authors processed their data as follows. The number of nucleated cells in each sample was estimated from the amplification of reference gene primers within the assay. To quantify the absolute abundance of each unique TCRbeta CDR3 rearrangement, sequence reads were collapsed and filtered. For each sample, productive Simpson clonality was calculated as the square root of Simpson's diversity index across productive rearrangements. In TCRdb, the immuneACCESS table is reduced to in-frame sequences with V and J assigned. These tables do not hold every clone; where another copy was compared, an unresolved V gene accounts for under half, and the others remain unexplained. V, J and clone size were drawn from that table, and D and trimming were deduced from the DNA. The sample has 80,000 to 100,000 clones on record, approximately 79% of them singletons. Together, the top ten hold approximately 11% of the sample.

Whole blood was collected in K2EDTA tubes by collaborating institutions according to the institutions' own protocols. For TCRbeta analysis, collaborators shipped samples as frozen whole blood, isolated PBMCs, or DNA extracted from either of those sample types. The CDR3, from cysteine to phenylalanine, totals 13 residues. The read is trimmed to its CDR3 DNA, 39 bases read in frame from base 1. V sheds 2 bases and J sheds 6 bases, leaving 11 bases between their ends. CDR1 and CDR2 (SGHRS, YFSETQ) derive from the germline V gene. Turning to this clone: Its target antigen remains unknown. No much larger clone is present one base from it, and per-base qualities are unavailable.

The receptor was derived from a man in his 70s with active or convalescent COVID-19. Sequenced material: peripheral blood. The V and J segments used are TRBV5-1 and TRBJ1-2; TRBD1 is a weak D gene call, 6 bases matching. The CDR3 protein sequence reads: CASSLSDRNGYTF. The DNA is as follows: TGCGCCAGCAGCTTATCCGACAGGAATGGCTACACCTTC.